The 21 T cell receptor beta chains below were found in one sample sequenced in a study of shared clonotypes between healthy human individuals (dated by TCRdb to 2020 to 2022). Libraries were prepared through the immunoSEQ multiplex PCR assay. This immuneACCESS table, as held by TCRdb, lists in-frame sequences with V and J called but not all clones. Of the missing ones, under half trace to an unresolved V gene in checked studies; the others have no known cause. Across this sample there are about 730,000 clones, with roughly 72% seen only once. The ten largest make up under 2% of the sample. Material: memory CD4+ T cells sorted from blood. What the cell subset or site label conveys for this sample: CD45RA-negative fraction. These receptors were taken from a woman in her 30s in good health.

DNA of the CDR3: TGTGCCAGCAGTCCTGGGCGAGGGCTTCAGCCCCAGCATTTT. Its protein product is CASSPGRGLQPQHF. The V and J genes are TRBV28 and TRBJ1-5; D gene uncertain. V lost 5 bases and J 6 bases, leaving 14 bases between the germline ends. Germline assignment: CDR1 MDHEN and CDR2 SYDVKM. This CDR3 is 14 amino acids long.

This clone has more than one count but fewer than ten. The identical CDR3 is also encoded by other nucleotide sequences in the sample. The chain links TRBV27 to TRBJ1-1; TRBD1 might be the D (6 bases). CDR1 and CDR2 (germline): MNHEY, SMNVEV (reference sequence). The V end lost 3 bases, the J end lost 2 bases, and 10 bases lay between the germline ends. The CDR3 is made up of 14 amino acids. Here the CDR3 DNA reads TGTGCCAGCAGTTTCGGGGGCTTCAACACTGAAGCTTTCTTT. The encoded protein is CASSFGGFNTEAFF.

The chain employs TRBV6-6 and TRBJ1-2; D not resolved. Deletions cut 8 bases from V and 7 bases from J, with 17 bases between. The length of the CDR3 is 13 residues. Germline CDR1 is MNHNY and CDR2 is SVGAGI (reference sequence). The CDR3 is CASLPTFEGGYTF. Written as DNA, the CDR3 is TGTGCCAGCCTACCCACTTTCGAGGGTGGCTACACCTTC.

This chain uses TRBV5-5 with TRBJ2-6; D gene uncertain. The length of the CDR3 is 14 residues. Trimming removed 4 bases at V and 1 base at J, with 6 bases between. Per germline, CDR1 SGHKS and CDR2 YYEKEE (reference sequence). The CDR3, as DNA: TGTGCCAGCAGCGCCAATTCTGGGGCCAACGTCCTGACTTTC. It yields the protein CASSANSGANVLTF.

This chain uses TRBV5-1 with TRBJ1-3, with a weak D call TRBD1 (6 bases). The CDR3 sequence is 16 residues long. Germline loops: CDR1 SGHRS, CDR2 YFSETQ. V was trimmed by 4 bases and J by 4 bases, leaving 18 bases between them. The CDR3 DNA follows: TGCGCCAGCAGCGGCAGCAATCAGGGGCACGGAAACACCATATATTTT. This codes for CASSGSNQGHGNTIYF.

This chain connects TRBV5-4 to TRBJ2-2; D is ambiguous. V was pared by 2 bases and J by 7 bases, with 12 bases between. This CDR3 region has 14 residues. The germline CDR1 and CDR2 sequences are SGHNT and YYREEE (reference sequence). DNA for the CDR3: TGTGCCAGCAGCTTAATGGTCGGCGGCGGGGAGCTGTTTTTT. Its protein product is CASSLMVGGGELFF.

This chain uses TRBV6-5 with TRBJ2-7; D is possibly TRBD2 (6 bases). Trimming left V 7 bases short and J 6 bases short, with 19 bases between. Germline CDR1 MNHEY, CDR2 SVGAGI. This CDR3 has 14 amino acids. CDR3 sequence reads: CASTRDGVVGEQYF. As DNA, the CDR3 is TGTGCCAGCACGCGGGACGGGGTTGTGGGCGAGCAGTACTTC.

The chain uses TRBV9 and TRBJ2-7, with 7 bases identical to TRBD1. V shed 2 bases and J 2 bases; nucleotides not matched to a gene: 1. In germline, CDR1 is SGDLS, CDR2 YYNGEE. The CDR3 runs 13 residues. CDR3 in amino acids: CASSVGQTYEQYF. The CDR3 DNA reads TGTGCCAGCAGCGTGGGACAGACCTACGAGCAGTACTTC.

This chain joins TRBV19 and TRBJ2-1; 10 bases match TRBD2. The V gene end was trimmed by 7 bases and the J gene end by 0 bases; junction bases not matched to a gene: 0. The germline V gene encodes CDR1 LNHDA and CDR2 SQIVND (reference sequence). The CDR3 loop spans 14 amino acids. CDR3 loop: CASKREGSYNEQFF. DNA for the CDR3: TGTGCCAGTAAGCGGGAGGGCTCCTACAATGAGCAGTTCTTC. Variable domain in full (rest from reference TRBV19 and TRBJ2-1): DGGITQSPKYLFRKEGQNVTLSCEQNLNHDAMYWYRQDPGQGLRLIYYSQIVNDFQKGDIAEGYSVSREKKESFPLTVTSAQKNPTAFYLCASKREGSYNEQFFGPGTRLTVL.

For this clone: In the same sample, other DNA sequences code for this CDR3. The gene calls are TRBV5-1 and TRBJ1-3, with D possibly being TRBD1 (5 bases). Germline loops: CDR1 SGHRS, CDR2 YFSETQ. Trimming took 2 bases from V and 4 from J, leaving 10 bases between them. CDR3 size: 14 residues. The CDR3: CASSFGTDGNTIYF. The DNA of the CDR3 is TGCGCCAGCAGCTTCGGGACGGACGGAAACACCATATATTTT.

The sample holds a few counts of this clone. The chain employs TRBV5-1 and TRBJ2-7; no reliable D call. Germline V gene sequence: CDR1 SGHRS, CDR2 YFSETQ. The CDR3 runs 13 residues. The germline V and J ends were trimmed by 4 bases and 7 bases, with 15 bases remaining between them. In nucleotides, the CDR3 is TGCGCCAGCAGCCCGACGCCCGAAAGGGAGCAGTACTTC. Translated, it gives CASSPTPEREQYF. The full variable domain, completed using reference TRBV5-1 and TRBJ2-7, is KAGVTQTPRYLIKTRGQQVTLSCSPISGHRSVSWYQQTPGQGLQFLFEYFSETQRNKGNFPGRFSGRQFSNSRSEMNVSTLELGDSALYLCASSPTPEREQYFGPGTRLTVT.

A note on this clone: A much larger clone is a single base away; this may be a read error. The chain recombines TRBV7-9 with TRBJ1-1, with D maybe TRBD1 (6 bases). From germline, CDR1 is SEHNR and CDR2 FQNEAQ (reference sequence). The CDR3 covers 13 residues. V dropped 5 bases and J dropped 3 bases, with 10 bases sitting between them. The CDR3 region has the DNA TGTGCCAGCAGCAAACAGGGTGACACTGAAGCTTTCTTT. It encodes CASSKQGDTEAFF.

J is TRBJ2-1 and V is TRBV6-4; TRBD2 is a possible D gene (6 bases). The CDR3 totals 17 residues. V lost 4 bases to trimming and J lost 3 bases, with 19 bases between them. CDR1 and CDR2 from the germline V gene are MRHNA and SNTAGT. CDR3: CASSARLVRGLYNEQFF. For the CDR3, the DNA is TGTGCCAGCAGTGCCAGACTAGTCCGCGGTCTCTACAATGAGCAGTTCTTC.

The chain has TRBV5-1 and TRBJ2-7; possible D gene TRBD2, 6 bases. Germline V gene data show CDR1 as SGHRS and CDR2 as YFSETQ. With 3 bases removed from V and 4 bases from J, the gap between germline ends came to 11 bases. The CDR3 spans 13 residues. CDR3 in DNA: TGCGCCAGCAGCTCTGCCGGGGGTTACGAGCAGTACTTC. Translating it yields CASSSAGGYEQYF.

The J gene is TRBJ1-2, the V gene TRBV19, with D perhaps TRBD1 (5 bases). CDR1 LNHDA and CDR2 SQIVND come from the germline V gene (reference sequence). V shed 2 bases and J shed 5 bases, with 12 bases lying between them. The CDR3 spans 14 residues. As DNA, the CDR3 is TGTGCCAGTAGTATATCCGATGGGGCTTATGGCTACACCTTC. This encodes CASSISDGAYGYTF.

This chain links TRBV5-1 with TRBJ2-2; perhaps D is TRBD1 or TRBD2 (5 bases each). This CDR3 comprises 17 residues. Trimming cost V 4 bases and J 5 bases, with 21 bases left between them. CDR1 is SGHRS and CDR2 is YFSETQ in the germline V gene. This chain's CDR3 is CASSRDQSGRLTGELFF. The CDR3 DNA reads TGCGCCAGCAGCAGGGACCAGTCGGGGCGGTTGACCGGGGAGCTGTTTTTT.

The chain employs TRBV4-1 and TRBJ2-1; D is ambiguous. V dropped 4 bases and J dropped 8 bases, with 15 bases sitting between them. This CDR3 contains 14 residues. The germline V gene encodes CDR1 MGHRA and CDR2 YSYEKL. CDR3 region: CASSPLFRSDEQFF. CDR3 bases: TGCGCCAGCAGCCCGCTGTTTCGATCCGATGAGCAGTTCTTC.

The J gene is TRBJ2-3, the V gene TRBV10-2; either TRBD1 or TRBD2 may supply D (6 bases each). V was pared by 6 bases and J by 2 bases, with 18 bases between. Per germline, CDR1 WSHSY and CDR2 SAAADI. The length of the CDR3 is 16 residues. This CDR3 reads CASRKGGSSLTDTQYF. In nucleotides, the CDR3 is TGCGCCAGCAGGAAAGGGGGGAGCTCCCTCACAGATACGCAGTATTTT.

The rearrangement links TRBV28 to TRBJ2-1; TRBD2 matches at 8 bases. This CDR3 has 15 residues. V lost 5 bases, J lost 4 bases, and 7 bases stayed unmatched. Germline CDR1 reads MDHEN; CDR2 reads SYDVKM. The CDR3 protein is CASSPSGRTYNEQFF. DNA for the CDR3: TGTGCCAGCAGTCCGAGCGGGAGAACTTACAATGAGCAGTTCTTC.

As to this clone: In the same sample, other DNA sequences code for this CDR3. The chain is built from TRBV7-9 and TRBJ2-3; no clear D gene. The CDR3 contains 11 residues. Germline CDR1 reads SEHNR; CDR2 reads FQNEAQ (reference sequence). The ends were cut back, 5 bases at V and 3 bases at J, with 3 bases in the middle. The CDR3 bases are TGTGCCAGCAGCACGACAGATACGCAGTATTTT. Amino acids: CASSTTDTQYF.

There are many counts of this clone. V is TRBV5-1 and J is TRBJ1-2; 7 positions match TRBD1. CDR3 size: 17 residues. Germline loops: CDR1 SGHRS, CDR2 YFSETQ. The junction had 12 bases not matched to a gene; V was cut back by 4 bases and J by 0 bases. CDR3 region: CASSLIPRDRANYGYTF. CDR3 bases: TGCGCCAGCAGCCTGATTCCAAGAGACAGGGCTAACTATGGCTACACCTTC.